This T cell receptor (beta chain) came from a study of shared clonotypes between healthy human individuals. Whole-study findings and limits: Sequencing depth was predicted to influence how clonotypes are shared among donors.

Details on this clone: Antigen: not known. The same CDR3 is also encoded by other DNA sequences in this sample.

With V trimmed by 3 bases and J by 4 bases, 6 bases remained unmatched. CDR1 and CDR2 (germline): KGHSH, LQKENI. This CDR3 contains 16 residues. Sequencing used immunoSEQ multiplex PCR; TCRdb keeps in-frame clones, though not all of them. The table has around 2.1 million clones, 95% seen once; the top ten hold 0.13%. The sequencing input was naive CD4+ T cells sorted from blood. Subset here: CD45RA+ positively selected. The V and J genes are TRBV18 and TRBJ2-1, with 10 bases that match TRBD2. The receptor was isolated from a man aged 18 to 29 in good health. DNA for the CDR3: TGTGCCAGCTCACCCCGGACTAGCGGAACTTACAATGAGCAGTTCTTC. Translation gives CASSPRTSGTYNEQFF.